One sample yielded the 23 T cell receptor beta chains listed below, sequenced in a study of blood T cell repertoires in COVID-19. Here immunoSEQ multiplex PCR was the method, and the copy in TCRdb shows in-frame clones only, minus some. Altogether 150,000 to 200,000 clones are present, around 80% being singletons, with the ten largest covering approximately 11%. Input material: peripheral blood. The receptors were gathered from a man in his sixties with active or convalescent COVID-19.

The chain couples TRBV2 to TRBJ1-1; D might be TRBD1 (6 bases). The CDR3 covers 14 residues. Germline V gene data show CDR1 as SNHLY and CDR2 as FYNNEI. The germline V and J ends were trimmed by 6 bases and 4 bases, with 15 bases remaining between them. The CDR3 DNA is TGTGCCAGCAGCGGCCAGGGGAGCGGCACTGAAGCTTTCTTT. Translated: CASSGQGSGTEAFF.

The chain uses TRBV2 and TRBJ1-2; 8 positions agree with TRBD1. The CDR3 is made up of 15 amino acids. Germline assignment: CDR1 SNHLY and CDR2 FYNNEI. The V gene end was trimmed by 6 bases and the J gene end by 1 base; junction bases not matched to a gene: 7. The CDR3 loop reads CASRMGQVFNYGYTF. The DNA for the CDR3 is TGTGCCAGCAGGATGGGACAGGTTTTTAACTATGGCTACACCTTC.

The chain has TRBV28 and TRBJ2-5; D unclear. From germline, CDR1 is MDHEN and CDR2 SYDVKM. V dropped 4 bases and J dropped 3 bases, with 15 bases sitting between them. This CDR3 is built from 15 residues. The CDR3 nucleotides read TGTGCCAGCAGTTCTCCTGGAGTTGGCAAAGAGACCCAGTACTTC. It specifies CASSSPGVGKETQYF.

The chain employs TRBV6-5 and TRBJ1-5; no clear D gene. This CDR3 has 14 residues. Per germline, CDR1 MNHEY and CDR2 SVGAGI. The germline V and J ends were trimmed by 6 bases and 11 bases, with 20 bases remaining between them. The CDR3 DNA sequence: TGTGCCAGCAGGTTTGAGGCGGTAGCTTCGACCCAGCATTTT. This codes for CASRFEAVASTQHF.

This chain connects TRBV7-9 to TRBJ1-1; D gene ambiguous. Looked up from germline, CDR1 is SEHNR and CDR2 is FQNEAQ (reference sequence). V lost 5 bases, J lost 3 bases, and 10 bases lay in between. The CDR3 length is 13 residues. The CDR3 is CASSRLTDTEAFF. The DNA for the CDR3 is TGTGCCAGCAGCCGACTGACTGACACTGAAGCTTTCTTT.

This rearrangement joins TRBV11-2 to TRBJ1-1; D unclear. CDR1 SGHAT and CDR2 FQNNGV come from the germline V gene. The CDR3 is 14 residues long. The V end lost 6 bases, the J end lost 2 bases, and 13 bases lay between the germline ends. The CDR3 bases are TGTGCCAGCAGTCTTTCAGGTGGAAACACTGAAGCTTTCTTT. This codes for CASSLSGGNTEAFF.

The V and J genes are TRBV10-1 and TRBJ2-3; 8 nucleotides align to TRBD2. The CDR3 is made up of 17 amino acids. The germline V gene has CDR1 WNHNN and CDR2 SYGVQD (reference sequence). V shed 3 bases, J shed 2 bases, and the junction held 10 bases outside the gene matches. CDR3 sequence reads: CASSDSGTRITTDTQYF. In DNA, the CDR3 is TGCGCCAGCAGTGACTCCGGGACTAGGATTACCACAGATACGCAGTATTTT.

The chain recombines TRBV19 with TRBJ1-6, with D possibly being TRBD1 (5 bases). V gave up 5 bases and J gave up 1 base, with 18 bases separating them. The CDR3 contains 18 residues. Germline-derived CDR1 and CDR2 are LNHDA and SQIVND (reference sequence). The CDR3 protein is CASSVQGADRSYNSPLHF. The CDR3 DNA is TGTGCCAGTAGTGTTCAGGGCGCCGATCGATCCTATAATTCACCCCTCCACTTT.

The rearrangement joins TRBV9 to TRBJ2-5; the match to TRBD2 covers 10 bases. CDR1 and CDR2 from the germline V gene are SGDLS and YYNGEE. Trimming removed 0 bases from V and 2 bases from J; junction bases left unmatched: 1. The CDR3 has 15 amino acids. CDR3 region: CASSVEGLAQETQYF. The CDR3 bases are TGTGCCAGCAGCGTAGAGGGACTAGCGCAAGAGACCCAGTACTTC.

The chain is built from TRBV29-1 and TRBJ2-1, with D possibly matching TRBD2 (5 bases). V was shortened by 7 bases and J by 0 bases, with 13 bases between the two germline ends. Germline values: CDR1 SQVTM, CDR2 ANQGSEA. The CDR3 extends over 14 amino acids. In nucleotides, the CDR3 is TGCAGCGGAAGTGTGGGGAGCTCCTACAATGAGCAGTTCTTC. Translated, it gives CSGSVGSSYNEQFF.

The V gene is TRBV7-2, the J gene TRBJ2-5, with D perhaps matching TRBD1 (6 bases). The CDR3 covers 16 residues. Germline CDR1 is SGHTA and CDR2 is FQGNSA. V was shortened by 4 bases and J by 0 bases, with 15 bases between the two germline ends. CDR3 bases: TGTGCCAGCAGCTCAGAGGGGGTCAGGTACCAAGAGACCCAGTACTTC. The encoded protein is CASSSEGVRYQETQYF.

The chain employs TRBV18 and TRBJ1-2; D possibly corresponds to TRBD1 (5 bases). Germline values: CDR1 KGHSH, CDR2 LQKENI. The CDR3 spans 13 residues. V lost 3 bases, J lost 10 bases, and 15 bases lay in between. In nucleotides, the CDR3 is TGTGCCAGCTCACCGGGCAGGGCCAGCAACTACACCTTC. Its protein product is CASSPGRASNYTF. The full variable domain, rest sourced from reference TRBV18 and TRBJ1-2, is NAGVMQNPRHLVRRRGQEARLRCSPMKGHSHVYWYRQLPEEGLKFMVYLQKENIIDESGMPKERFSAEFPKEGPSILRIQQVVRGDSAAYFCASSPGRASNYTFGSGTRLTVV.

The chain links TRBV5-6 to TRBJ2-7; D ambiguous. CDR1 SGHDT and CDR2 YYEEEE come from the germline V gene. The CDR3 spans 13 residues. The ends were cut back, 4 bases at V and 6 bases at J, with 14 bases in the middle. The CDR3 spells CASSPRWAAEQYF. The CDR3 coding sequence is TGTGCCAGCAGCCCCCGTTGGGCCGCCGAGCAGTACTTC.

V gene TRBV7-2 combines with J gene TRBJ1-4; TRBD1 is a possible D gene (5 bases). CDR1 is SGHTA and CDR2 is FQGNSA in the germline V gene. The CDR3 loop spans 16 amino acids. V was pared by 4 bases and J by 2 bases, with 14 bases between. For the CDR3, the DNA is TGTGCCAGCAGCTCCGAGGTGGGGCGCACTAATGAAAAACTGTTTTTT. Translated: CASSSEVGRTNEKLFF.

The CDR3 loop reads CASSSAGTGGYNEQFF. The CDR3 nucleotides are TGTGCCAGCAGCTCAGCCGGGACAGGGGGCTACAATGAGCAGTTCTTC. The rearrangement links TRBV14 to TRBJ2-1, with 11 positions matching TRBD1. This CDR3 is built from 16 residues. Germline loops: CDR1 SGHDN, CDR2 FVKESK. The V and J ends lost 5 bases and 3 bases, in that order; junction bases with no gene match: 6.

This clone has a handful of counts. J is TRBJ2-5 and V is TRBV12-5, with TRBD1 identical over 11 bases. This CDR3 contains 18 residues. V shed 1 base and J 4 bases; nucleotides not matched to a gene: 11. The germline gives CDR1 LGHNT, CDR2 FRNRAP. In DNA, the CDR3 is TGTGCTAGTGGTTTGGGCAACTCGGACAGGGGGCGTTCAGAGACCCAGTACTTC. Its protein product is CASGLGNSDRGRSETQYF.

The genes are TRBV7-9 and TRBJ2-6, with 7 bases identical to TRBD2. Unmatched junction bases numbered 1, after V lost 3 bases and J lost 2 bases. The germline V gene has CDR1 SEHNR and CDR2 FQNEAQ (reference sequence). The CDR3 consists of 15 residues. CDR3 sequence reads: CASSLAGAGANVLTF. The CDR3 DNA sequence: TGTGCCAGCAGCTTGGCGGGGGCTGGGGCCAACGTCCTGACTTTC. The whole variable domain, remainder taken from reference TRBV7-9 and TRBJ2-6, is DTGVSQNPRHKITKRGQNVTFRCDPISEHNRLYWYRQTLGQGPEFLTYFQNEAQLEKSRLLSDRFSAERPKGSFSTLEIQRTEQGDSAMYLCASSLAGAGANVLTFGAGSRLTVL.

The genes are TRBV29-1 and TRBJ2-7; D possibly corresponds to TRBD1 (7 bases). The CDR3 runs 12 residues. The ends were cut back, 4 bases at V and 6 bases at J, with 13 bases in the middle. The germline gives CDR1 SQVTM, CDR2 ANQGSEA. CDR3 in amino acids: CSVGSQGGEQYF. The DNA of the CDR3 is TGCAGCGTTGGTAGCCAGGGGGGCGAGCAGTACTTC.

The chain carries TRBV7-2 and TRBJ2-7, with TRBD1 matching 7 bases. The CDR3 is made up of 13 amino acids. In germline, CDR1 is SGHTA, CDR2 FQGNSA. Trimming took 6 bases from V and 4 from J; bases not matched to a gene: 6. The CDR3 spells CASSYGTEYEQYF. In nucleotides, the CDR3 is TGTGCCAGCAGTTACGGGACAGAGTACGAGCAGTACTTC.

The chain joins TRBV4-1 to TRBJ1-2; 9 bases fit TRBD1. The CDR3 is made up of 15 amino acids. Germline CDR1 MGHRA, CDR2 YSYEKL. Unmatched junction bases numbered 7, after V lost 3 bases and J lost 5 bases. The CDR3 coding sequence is TGCGCCAGCAGCCAGGACAGGGGAATGGAGTATGGCTACACCTTC. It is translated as CASSQDRGMEYGYTF.

The CDR3 here is CASSLELAGTGEQYF. The CDR3 DNA reads as TGTGCCAGCAGCTTAGAGCTAGCGGGAACCGGCGAGCAGTACTTC. The chain combines TRBV7-2 with TRBJ2-7; TRBD2 matches at 9 bases. This CDR3 is built from 15 residues. Per germline, CDR1 SGHTA and CDR2 FQGNSA. J was trimmed by 6 bases and V by 1 base; bases with no gene match: 7.

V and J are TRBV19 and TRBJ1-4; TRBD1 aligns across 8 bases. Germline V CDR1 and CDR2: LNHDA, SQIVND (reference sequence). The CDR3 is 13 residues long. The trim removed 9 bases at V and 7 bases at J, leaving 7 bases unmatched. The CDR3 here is CASDRGLGEKLFF. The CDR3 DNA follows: TGTGCCAGCGACAGGGGTCTCGGTGAAAAACTGTTTTTT.

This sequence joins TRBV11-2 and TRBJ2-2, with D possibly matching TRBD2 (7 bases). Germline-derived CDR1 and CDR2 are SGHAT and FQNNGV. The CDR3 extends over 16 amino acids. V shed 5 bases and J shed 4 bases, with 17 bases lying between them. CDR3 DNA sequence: TGTGCCAGCAGCCCGGGGGGCAGTGCTGGCACCGGGGAGCTGTTTTTT. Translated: CASSPGGSAGTGELFF.